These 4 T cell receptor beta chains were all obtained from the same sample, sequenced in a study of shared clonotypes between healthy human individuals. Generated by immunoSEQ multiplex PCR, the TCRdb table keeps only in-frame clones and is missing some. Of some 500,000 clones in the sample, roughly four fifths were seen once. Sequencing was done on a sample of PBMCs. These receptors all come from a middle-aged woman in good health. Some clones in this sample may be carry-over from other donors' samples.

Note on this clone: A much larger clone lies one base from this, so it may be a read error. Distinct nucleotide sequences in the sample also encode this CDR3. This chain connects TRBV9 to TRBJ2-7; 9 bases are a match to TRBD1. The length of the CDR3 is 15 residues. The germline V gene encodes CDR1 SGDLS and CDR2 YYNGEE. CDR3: CASSVSDRGFYEQYF. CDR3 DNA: TGTGCCAGCAGCGTATCGGACAGGGGTTTTTACGAGCAATACTTC.

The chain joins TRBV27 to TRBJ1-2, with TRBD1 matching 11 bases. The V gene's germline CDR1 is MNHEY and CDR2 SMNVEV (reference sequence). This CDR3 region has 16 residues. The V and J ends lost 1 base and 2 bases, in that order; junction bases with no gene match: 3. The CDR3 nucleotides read TGTGCCAGCAGTTTATGGGGGACAGGGGGAAACTATGGCTACACCTTC. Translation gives CASSLWGTGGNYGYTF.

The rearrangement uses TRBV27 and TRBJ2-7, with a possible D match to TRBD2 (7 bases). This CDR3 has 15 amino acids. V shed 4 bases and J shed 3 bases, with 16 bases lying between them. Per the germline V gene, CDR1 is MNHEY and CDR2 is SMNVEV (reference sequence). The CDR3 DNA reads TGTGCCAGCAGTTCCCGGGGGGCGCTTGACTACGAGCAGTACTTC. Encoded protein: CASSSRGALDYEQYF.

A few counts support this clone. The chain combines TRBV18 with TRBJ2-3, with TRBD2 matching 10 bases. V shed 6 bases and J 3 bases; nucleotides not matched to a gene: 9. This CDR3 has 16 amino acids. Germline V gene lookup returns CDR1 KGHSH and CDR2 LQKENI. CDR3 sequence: CASSPQSGRGTDTQYF. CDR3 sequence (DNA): TGTGCCAGCTCGCCCCAAAGCGGGAGGGGGACAGATACGCAGTATTTT.